This entry lists 3 T cell receptor beta chains sequenced from one sample in a study of blood T cell repertoires in COVID-19. TCRdb keeps only in-frame clones here, not all; method: immunoSEQ multiplex PCR. Of over 200,000 clones detected, approximately 86% appear once; the ten largest clones hold around 10%. Sequenced: peripheral blood. These receptor sequences come from a man in his forties or fifties who had recovered from COVID-19.

The CDR3 region is CASSPRAVREKLFF. CDR3 DNA: TGTGCCAGCAGCCCGAGGGCAGTAAGGGAAAAACTGTTTTTT. The chain carries TRBV9 and TRBJ1-4; D gene unclear. Germline lookup yields CDR1 SGDLS and CDR2 YYNGEE. V was trimmed by 4 bases and J by 8 bases, leaving 15 bases between them. There are 14 residues in the CDR3.

The chain combines TRBV4-1 with TRBJ2-1; 15 bases are shared with TRBD2. After removal of 6 bases from V and 0 bases from J, the junction contained 6 bases not matched to a gene. The CDR3 totals 18 residues. From germline, CDR1 is MGHRA and CDR2 YSYEKL. The CDR3: CASRQGLAGGISYNEQFF. CDR3 DNA: TGCGCCAGCAGACAGGGACTAGCGGGAGGAATCTCCTACAATGAGCAGTTCTTC.

The chain has TRBV6-5 and TRBJ2-3, with TRBD1 as a possible D gene (5 bases). Trimming removed 8 bases from V and 0 bases from J, with 12 bases in between. CDR3 length: 14 residues. CDR1 and CDR2 (germline): MNHEY, SVGAGI. CDR3 residues: CASGATQSTDTQYF. The DNA of the CDR3 is TGTGCCAGCGGGGCGACACAAAGCACAGATACGCAGTATTTT.